The 29 T cell receptor beta chains presented below share a single source sample, sequenced in a study of CD8 T cells in ankylosing spondylitis. Study observations and caveats: Characteristic of ankylosing spondylitis blood, it appeared, was a TCR beta motif comprising 7 to 9 highly homologous variants.

No antigen has been assigned to these receptors. MiXCR was run by TCRdb on the 5' RACE reads, yielding one entry per CDR3 protein. The sample has around 540,000 distinct CDR3 sequences, approximately 11% seen once. The sample was blood, either unsorted or a sorted T cell fraction (not recorded which). These receptors all come from a male donor with ankylosing spondylitis.

The V and J genes are TRBV4-1 and TRBJ2-3, with D perhaps matching TRBD2 (5 bases). The ends were cut back, 2 bases at V and 12 bases at J, with 18 bases in the middle. The CDR3 loop spans 14 amino acids. Germline CDR1 is MGHRA and CDR2 is YSYEKL. For the CDR3, the DNA is TGCGCCAGCAGCCAACCCCCCGGTGAGGGCTCACAGTATTTT. It yields the protein CASSQPPGEGSQYF.

This clonotype has ten or more counts. CDR3 nucleotide sequence: TGTGCCAGCGGTCAGGGAAGCACAGATACGCAGTATTTT. It translates to CASGQGSTDTQYF. The rearrangement links TRBV2 to TRBJ2-3, with TRBD1 as a possible D gene (5 bases). Per germline, CDR1 SNHLY and CDR2 FYNNEI. The CDR3 has 13 amino acids. The V end was cut by 8 bases, the J end by 0 bases, with 9 bases between.

This clonotype was observed a few times. The CDR3, as DNA: TGTGCCAGCAGCTTACTCCGGGAACAAGAGACCCAGTACTTC. This gives the protein CASSLLREQETQYF. The genes are TRBV7-9 and TRBJ2-5, with TRBD2 as a possible D gene (5 bases). V gave up 2 bases and J gave up 2 bases, with 9 bases separating them. Germline-derived CDR1 and CDR2 are SEHNR and FQNEAQ (reference sequence). The CDR3 covers 14 residues. Combining the CDR3 with reference TRBV7-9 and TRBJ2-5 gives the whole variable domain DTGVSQNPRHKITKRGQNVTFRCDPISEHNRLYWYRQTLGQGPEFLTYFQNEAQLEKSRLLSDRFSAERPKGSFSTLEIQRTEQGDSAMYLCASSLLREQETQYFGPGTRLLVL.

The chain joins TRBV19 to TRBJ1-6, with a tentative D call TRBD1 (5 bases). Trimming took off 3 bases at V and 8 bases at J, with 8 bases between the two ends. The CDR3 spans 13 residues. Germline lookup yields CDR1 LNHDA and CDR2 SQIVND (reference sequence). The CDR3 nucleotides are TGTGCCAGTAGTATTTGGGGGGATTCACCCCTCCACTTT. It yields the protein CASSIWGDSPLHF.

This clonotype was seen a few times. The J gene is TRBJ1-4, the V gene TRBV15; D unresolved. Germline assignment: CDR1 LNHNV and CDR2 YYDKDF (reference sequence). V shed 1 base and J shed 5 bases, with 5 bases lying between them. The CDR3 extends over 13 amino acids. The CDR3 loop is CATSRVPNEKLFF. The CDR3 coding sequence is TGTGCCACCAGCAGAGTACCGAATGAAAAACTGTTTTTT.

The chain combines TRBV7-2 with TRBJ2-7; D not resolved. Trimming removed 5 bases at V and 6 bases at J, with 14 bases between. The CDR3 contains 13 residues. Germline V CDR1 and CDR2: SGHTA, FQGNSA. The CDR3 bases are TGTGCCAGCAGCCCGGATGTAGCCTCCGAGCAGTACTTC. Translating gives CASSPDVASEQYF.

The rearrangement links TRBV20-1 to TRBJ2-5; D ambiguous. The V gene lost 5 bases and the J gene lost 0 bases, with 10 bases spanning the gap. CDR3 length equals 13 residues. Germline values: CDR1 DFQATT, CDR2 SNEGSKA (reference sequence). CDR3 residues: CSAGETYQETQYF. The CDR3 region has the DNA TGCAGTGCTGGCGAGACGTACCAAGAGACCCAGTACTTC.

The chain carries TRBV7-7 and TRBJ2-2; 8 bases map to TRBD1. Trimming removed 5 bases from V and 5 bases from J; junction bases left unmatched: 10. The germline gives CDR1 SSHAT, CDR2 FNYEAQ (reference sequence). The CDR3 contains 16 residues. The CDR3 reads CASSLSGGARTGELFF. The CDR3, as DNA: TGTGCCAGCAGCCTATCAGGGGGCGCAAGAACCGGGGAGCTGTTTTTT.

This chain links TRBV12-3 or TRBV12-4 with TRBJ1-3, with a weak D call TRBD1 (6 bases). CDR3 size: 14 residues. Trimming cost V 5 bases and J 4 bases, with 12 bases left between them. CDR3 amino acids: CASSLRTVGNTIYF. The DNA for the CDR3 is TGTGCCAGCAGTCTTAGGACAGTCGGAAACACCATATATTTT.

This chain joins TRBV11-2 and TRBJ2-5, with D hard to call. The CDR3 consists of 13 residues. CDR1 SGHAT and CDR2 FQNNGV come from the germline V gene. V lost 4 bases to trimming and J lost 2 bases, with 8 bases between them. The CDR3 reads CASSWAAQETQYF. CDR3 DNA sequence: TGTGCCAGCAGCTGGGCGGCACAAGAGACCCAGTACTTC.

The chain employs TRBV5-1 and TRBJ2-2; D tentatively reads TRBD1 or TRBD2 (5 bases each). CDR1 SGHRS and CDR2 YFSETQ come from the germline V gene. V was pared by 2 bases and J by 4 bases, with 15 bases between. The CDR3 spans 16 residues. The CDR3: CASSFLGKGITGELFF. The CDR3 bases are TGCGCCAGCAGCTTCCTCGGGAAGGGGATCACCGGGGAGCTGTTTTTT.

This clonotype was seen only a few times. The J gene is TRBJ2-5, the V gene TRBV11-2; D is undetermined. Trimming pared 1 base from V and 7 bases from J, leaving 13 bases between. This CDR3 is built from 14 residues. Germline loops: CDR1 SGHAT, CDR2 FQNNGV. The CDR3 DNA is TGTGCCAGCAGCTTAGGCCCTCACTCGGGGACCCAGTACTTC. Protein sequence: CASSLGPHSGTQYF.

This clonotype was found a few times. This rearrangement joins TRBV19 to TRBJ1-5; maybe TRBD1 (5 bases). This CDR3 has 16 amino acids. V lost 5 bases and J lost 0, with 14 bases in between. CDR1 and CDR2 (germline): LNHDA, SQIVND (reference sequence). The CDR3 here is CASSSPGRISNQPQHF. CDR3 in DNA: TGTGCCAGTAGTTCCCCGGGACGGATTAGCAATCAGCCCCAGCATTTT.

There are a few counts of this clonotype. The V gene is TRBV10-3, the J gene TRBJ2-1, with 9 positions matching TRBD2. Germline V lookup: CDR1 ENHRY, CDR2 SYGVKD. The CDR3 extends over 16 amino acids. The V and J ends lost 3 bases and 0 bases, in that order; junction bases with no gene match: 3. The DNA of the CDR3 is TGTGCCATCAGTGATCCTAGCGGGGCCTCCTACAATGAGCAGTTCTTC. It translates to CAISDPSGASYNEQFF.

This clonotype was counted between two and nine times. The chain carries TRBV27 and TRBJ1-2, with a weak D call TRBD1 (5 bases). Germline V lookup: CDR1 MNHEY, CDR2 SMNVEV (reference sequence). V shed 0 bases and J shed 7 bases, with 15 bases lying between them. The CDR3 is made up of 15 amino acids. CDR3 amino acids: CASSLSVSREGGYTF. CDR3 DNA sequence: TGTGCCAGCAGTTTATCGGTTTCCAGGGAGGGTGGCTACACCTTC.

The chain carries TRBV7-9 and TRBJ2-3, with D possibly TRBD2 on 5 matching bases. The CDR3 totals 15 residues. Germline V gene data show CDR1 as SEHNR and CDR2 as FQNEAQ (reference sequence). Trimming stripped 5 bases from V and 2 bases from J, with 14 bases between. The CDR3 nucleotides are TGTGCCAGCAGCCCCAGCGGCGTTTCCACAGATACGCAGTATTTT. Translated: CASSPSGVSTDTQYF.

The chain couples TRBV12-3 or TRBV12-4 to TRBJ1-1, with 9 bases that match TRBD1. J was trimmed by 3 bases and V by 8 bases; bases with no gene match: 4. The CDR3 spans 13 residues. The CDR3 coding sequence is TGTGCCAGCCTACAGGGGGCTTACACTGAAGCTTTCTTT. Amino acid sequence: CASLQGAYTEAFF.

This CDR3 reads CSALGRVNTEAFF. Written as DNA, the CDR3 is TGCAGTGCTTTAGGACGGGTGAACACTGAAGCTTTCTTT. The chain is built from TRBV20-1 and TRBJ1-1, with D unresolved. The CDR3 is made up of 13 amino acids. Germline values: CDR1 DFQATT, CDR2 SNEGSKA (reference sequence). V was shortened by 5 bases and J by 0 bases, with 10 bases between the two germline ends.

This clonotype was counted a few times. DNA of the CDR3: TGCGCCAGCAGCTTGGTAGCGGGCTTGAACACCGGGGAGCTGTTTTTT. Amino acid sequence: CASSLVAGLNTGELFF. The rearrangement uses TRBV5-1 and TRBJ2-2; the match to TRBD2 covers 7 bases. This CDR3 has 16 residues. Per germline, CDR1 SGHRS and CDR2 YFSETQ. V shed 0 bases and J 1 base; nucleotides not matched to a gene: 3.

This rearrangement joins TRBV5-1 to TRBJ2-1, with 15 nucleotides matching TRBD2. The trim removed 3 bases at V and 6 bases at J, leaving 7 bases unmatched. The CDR3 runs 17 residues. The germline V gene has CDR1 SGHRS and CDR2 YFSETQ. The DNA for the CDR3 is TGCGCCAGCAGCTGGACTAGCGGGAGGGCCATTAGCAATGAGCAGTTCTTC. Translated: CASSWTSGRAISNEQFF.

The chain combines TRBV20-1 with TRBJ1-5, with 8 bases lining up with TRBD1. This CDR3 has 14 amino acids. V trimming: 6 bases; J trimming: 7 bases; junction bases outside the gene matches: 11. Per germline, CDR1 DFQATT and CDR2 SNEGSKA (reference sequence). This chain's CDR3 is CSAREGQVEQPQHF. The CDR3 coding sequence is TGCAGTGCCCGGGAGGGACAGGTGGAACAGCCCCAGCATTTT.

This clonotype was seen more than once but under ten times. The genes are TRBV7-6 and TRBJ2-1; D possibly corresponds to TRBD2 (7 bases). CDR3 length: 18 amino acids. Trimming cost V 5 bases and J 2 bases, with 22 bases left between them. Germline CDR1 SGHVS, CDR2 FNYEAQ. The CDR3 region is CASSPRGGTSATYNEQFF. For the CDR3, the DNA is TGTGCCAGCAGCCCTAGGGGGGGCACTAGCGCCACCTACAATGAGCAGTTCTTC. Using reference TRBV7-6 and TRBJ2-1 for the parts outside the CDR3, the full variable domain is GAGVSQSPRYKVTKRGQDVALRCDPISGHVSLYWYRQALGQGPEFLTYFNYEAQQDKSGLPNDRFSAERPEGSISTLTIQRTEQRDSAMYRCASSPRGGTSATYNEQFFGPGTRLTVL.

This clonotype was seen more than once but under ten times. The chain recombines TRBV15 with TRBJ2-7; 7 bases map to TRBD2. The CDR3 spans 15 residues. V lost 0 bases, J lost 3 bases, and 5 bases stayed unmatched. The germline V gene encodes CDR1 LNHNV and CDR2 YYDKDF (reference sequence). This chain's CDR3 is CATSRDNGGVYEQYF. For the CDR3, the DNA is TGTGCCACCAGCAGAGATAATGGGGGGGTCTACGAGCAGTACTTC. The full variable domain, in which reference TRBV15 and TRBJ2-7 provide the parts outside the CDR3, is DAMVIQNPRYQVTQFGKPVTLSCSQTLNHNVMYWYQQKSSQAPKLLFHYYDKDFNNEADTPDNFQSRRPNTSFCFLDIRSPGLGDTAMYLCATSRDNGGVYEQYFGPGTRLTVT.

This clonotype was seen at least ten times. The genes are TRBV11-2 and TRBJ2-3, with TRBD2 as a possible D gene (7 bases). The CDR3 has 17 residues. Germline-derived CDR1 and CDR2 are SGHAT and FQNNGV. Trimming cost V 0 bases and J 2 bases, with 15 bases left between them. CDR3 sequence reads: CASSLEGAGAITDTQYF. The CDR3 coding sequence is TGTGCCAGCAGCTTAGAGGGGGCGGGAGCGATCACAGATACGCAGTATTTT.

This clonotype was seen repeatedly, ten times or more. This sequence joins TRBV15 and TRBJ1-2; 10 nucleotides line up with TRBD1. The germline V gene encodes CDR1 LNHNV and CDR2 YYDKDF (reference sequence). Trimming removed 5 bases from V and 6 bases from J; junction bases left unmatched: 12. The CDR3 consists of 16 residues. The CDR3 region is CATSGGQGIGLDGYTF. DNA of the CDR3: TGTGCCACCAGCGGGGGACAGGGGATAGGTTTAGATGGCTACACCTTC.

The genes are TRBV30 and TRBJ2-5; 7 nucleotides align to TRBD2. The CDR3 contains 15 residues. Looked up from germline, CDR1 is GTSNPN and CDR2 is SVGIG (reference sequence). Written as DNA, the CDR3 is TGTATCTGGAGTCCTCTCGCGGGAGTACCAGAGACCCAGTACTTC. It specifies CIWSPLAGVPETQYF.

The sample holds a few counts of this clonotype. This sequence joins TRBV9 and TRBJ1-1; 9 bases align to TRBD1. The CDR3 has 16 residues. Germline loops: CDR1 SGDLS, CDR2 YYNGEE. With 2 bases clipped from V and 2 bases from J, the junction kept 7 bases outside the gene matches. The CDR3 DNA sequence: TGTGCCAGCAGCGTCCCGGGACAGGGATCTAACACTGAAGCTTTCTTT. This codes for CASSVPGQGSNTEAFF. Full variable domain (outside the CDR3, taken from reference TRBV9 and TRBJ1-1): DSGVTQTPKHLITATGQRVTLRCSPRSGDLSVYWYQQSLDQGLQFLIQYYNGEERAKGNILERFSAQQFPDLHSELNLSSLELGDSALYFCASSVPGQGSNTEAFFGQGTRLTVV.

This clonotype was counted between two and nine times. The genes are TRBV20-1 and TRBJ2-1, with unresolved D. Germline CDR1 is DFQATT and CDR2 is SNEGSKA (reference sequence). The CDR3 spans 14 residues. V was clipped by 3 bases and J by 0 bases, with 9 bases between them. The CDR3 DNA is TGCAGTGCTAGTGTCGGTCCCTCCTACAATGAGCAGTTCTTC. This codes for CSASVGPSYNEQFF.

Ten or more counts support this clonotype. The chain links TRBV7-9 to TRBJ2-7, with TRBD2 matching over 10 bases. This CDR3 has 15 residues. The junction had 5 bases not matched to a gene; V was cut back by 2 bases and J by 4 bases. Germline V gene data show CDR1 as SEHNR and CDR2 as FQNEAQ (reference sequence). For the CDR3, the DNA is TGTGCCAGCAGCTTAACGGCTAGCGGGAGTTACGAGCAGTACTTC. Protein sequence: CASSLTASGSYEQYF.